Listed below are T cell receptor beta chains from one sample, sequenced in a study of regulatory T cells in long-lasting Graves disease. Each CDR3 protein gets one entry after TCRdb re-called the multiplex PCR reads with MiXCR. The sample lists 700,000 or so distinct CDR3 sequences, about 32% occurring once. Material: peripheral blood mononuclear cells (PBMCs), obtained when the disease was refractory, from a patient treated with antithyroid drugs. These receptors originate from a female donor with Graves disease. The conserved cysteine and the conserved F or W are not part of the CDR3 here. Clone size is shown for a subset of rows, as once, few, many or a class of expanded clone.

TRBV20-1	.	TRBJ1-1	SATGGGGYTEAF
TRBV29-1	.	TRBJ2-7	SVDTDGSYEQY
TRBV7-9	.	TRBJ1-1	ASSLWAPGSTEAF
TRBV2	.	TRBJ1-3	ASSGPAGNTIY
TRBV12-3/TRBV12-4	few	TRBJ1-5	ASSLRWQGSQPQH
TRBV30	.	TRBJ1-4	AWQGSPNEKLF
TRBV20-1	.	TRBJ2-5	SATSGTTGTQY
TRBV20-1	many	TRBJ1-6	SARPGQGAVSPLH
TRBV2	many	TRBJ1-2	ASSEAHRNYGYT
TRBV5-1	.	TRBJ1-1	ASSGTASTDTEAF
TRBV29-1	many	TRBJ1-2	SVVPGANYGYT
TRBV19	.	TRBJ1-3	ASSIAWDGQLAGNTIY
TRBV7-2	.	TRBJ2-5	ARQGGLQRRETQY
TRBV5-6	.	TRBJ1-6	ASSPGTAHSSSYNSPLH
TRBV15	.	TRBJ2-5	ATSRGGQGAIETQY
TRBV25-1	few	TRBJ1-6	ASSDRTNSPLH
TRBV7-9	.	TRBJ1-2	ASSLAHGSGGYT
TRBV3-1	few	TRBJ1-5	ASSQDWTGGDQPQH
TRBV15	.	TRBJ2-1	ATSRVLLGLADNEQF
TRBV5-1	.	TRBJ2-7	ASSLVFREPYEQY
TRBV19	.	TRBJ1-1	ASSKQGTMNTEAF
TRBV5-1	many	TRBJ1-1	ASSFSGENTEAF
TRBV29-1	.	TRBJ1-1	SAKGLYTEAF
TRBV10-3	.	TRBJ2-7	AISEGRNYEQY
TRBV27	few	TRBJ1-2	ASSSTGLVYT
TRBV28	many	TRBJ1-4	ASRFLEKLF
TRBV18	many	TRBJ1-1	ASSPVGQGTEAF
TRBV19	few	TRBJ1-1	ASIPGGGTEAF
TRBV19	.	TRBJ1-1	ASSIEAALTEAF
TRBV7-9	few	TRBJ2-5	AREDREETQY
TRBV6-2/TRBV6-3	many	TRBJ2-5	AVKEEQVQETQY
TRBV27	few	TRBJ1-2	ASSLGGQGEGYGYT
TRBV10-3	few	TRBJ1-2	AISVQGNYGYT
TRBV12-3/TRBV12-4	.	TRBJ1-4	ASSSTGQNEKLF
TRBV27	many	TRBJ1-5	ASSSRTASNQPQH
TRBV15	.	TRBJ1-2	ATSRGTPSRGYGYT
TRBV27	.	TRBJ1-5	ASSLGNGPQH
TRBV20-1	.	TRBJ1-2	SARGTGTYGYT
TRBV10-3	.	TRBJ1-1	AITPGVNTEAF
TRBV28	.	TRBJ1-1	ASSPLPGSNTEAF
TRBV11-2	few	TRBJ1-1	ASSLVTGASTEAF
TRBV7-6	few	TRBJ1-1	ASSLGTGADVNTEAF